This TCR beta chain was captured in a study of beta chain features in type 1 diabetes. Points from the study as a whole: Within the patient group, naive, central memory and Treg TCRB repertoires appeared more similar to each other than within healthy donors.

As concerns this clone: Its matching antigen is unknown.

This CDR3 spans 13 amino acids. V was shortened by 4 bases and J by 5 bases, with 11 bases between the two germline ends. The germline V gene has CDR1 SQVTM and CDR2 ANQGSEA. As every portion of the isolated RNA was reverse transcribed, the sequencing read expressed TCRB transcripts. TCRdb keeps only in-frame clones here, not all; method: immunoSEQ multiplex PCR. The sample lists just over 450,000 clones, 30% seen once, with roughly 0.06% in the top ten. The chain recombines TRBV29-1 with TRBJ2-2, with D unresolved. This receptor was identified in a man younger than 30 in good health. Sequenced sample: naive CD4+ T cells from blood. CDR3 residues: CSVVRITTGELFF. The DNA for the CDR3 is TGCAGCGTTGTTAGGATAACGACCGGGGAGCTGTTTTTT.